This T cell receptor (beta chain) is from a study of identical twins. Study results and caveats: Twin-shared out-of-frame alpha sequences were enriched for low generation probability. Carriage of fewer insertions was seen in abundant cord blood beta clonotypes, whereas memory repertoires showed none.

A universal primer binding site was introduced by template switching. The final cDNA contained unique molecular identifiers. TCRdb redid the calling of the 5' RACE reads with MiXCR, one entry per CDR3 protein. The sample yields 200,000 to 300,000 distinct CDR3 sequences, roughly a tenth seen once. CDR1 LNHDA and CDR2 SQIVND come from the germline V gene (reference sequence). This CDR3 has 14 residues. V dropped 7 bases and J dropped 10; count of bases not matched to a gene: 5. Donors were all healthy Caucasians. This clonotype has a handful of counts. No antigen is known for it. This sequence originates from a man aged 50 to 59 in good health. V usage is TRBV19 and J usage is TRBJ1-6; 12 bases are shared with TRBD1. Sequencing was done on a sample of memory T cells sorted from blood. The DNA of the CDR3 is TGTGCCAGTAACGAGGGGACAGGGGGCTCACCCCTCCACTTT. It encodes CASNEGTGGSPLHF.